A selection of T cell receptor beta chains follows, all from one sample in a study of Graves' ophthalmopathy and Graves' hyperthyroidism. TCRdb analysed the multiplex PCR reads with MiXCR anew, one entry per CDR3 protein. The sample yields 340,000 or so distinct CDR3 sequences, 15% to 20% seen once. What was sequenced was peripheral blood. Receptors were obtained from an adult man with Graves' ophthalmopathy. CDR3s include the opening cysteine and the closing phenylalanine or tryptophan. Each record gives: clone size, V gene, J gene, D gene, CDR3 protein, CDR3 DNA. The D gene is left open where the match is weak. Clone size is not always given. Where it is, it says once, few, many or a class for expanded clones.

many,TRBV11-2,TRBJ1-2,.,CASSPGGDGGYTF,TGTGCCAGCAGCCCGGGGGGGGATGGCGGCTACACCTTC
.,TRBV6-5,TRBJ1-3,.,CASSSGGLISGNTIYF,TGTGCCAGCAGTTCCGGGGGACTGATCTCTGGAAACACCATATATTTT
many,TRBV10-3,TRBJ2-5,.,CAISETQETQYF,TGTGCCATCAGTGAGACCCAAGAGACCCAGTACTTC
many,TRBV5-1,TRBJ2-5,.,CASSSGPRETQYF,TGCGCCAGCAGCTCGGGACCTCGCGAGACCCAGTACTTC
many,TRBV11-2,TRBJ2-5,TRBD2,CASSAELAVQEAQYF,TGTGCCAGCAGCGCCGAACTAGCGGTCCAAGAGGCCCAGTACTTC
many,TRBV6-1,TRBJ2-7,.,CASSRLAAGSYEQYF,TGTGCCAGCAGTCGTTTAGCAGCCGGCTCCTACGAGCAGTACTTC
many,TRBV29-1,TRBJ1-2,.,CSVEGGANYGYTF,TGCAGCGTTGAAGGAGGAGCGAACTATGGCTACACCTTC
many,TRBV6-1,TRBJ2-5,TRBD1,CASSRAGTAQETQYF,TGTGCCAGCAGTCGTGCCGGGACAGCCCAAGAGACCCAGTACTTC
many,TRBV6-2/TRBV6-3,TRBJ2-7,.,CASRWISEAYEQYF,TGTGCCAGCAGGTGGATTAGCGAAGCCTACGAGCAGTACTTC
many,TRBV30,TRBJ1-2,.,CAWSVNPLRYGYTF,TGTGCCTGGAGTGTAAATCCTCTTCGATATGGCTACACCTTC
many,TRBV20-1,TRBJ2-7,TRBD1,CSAPRQGLRNEQYF,TGCAGTGCCCCCAGACAGGGGCTGAGGAACGAGCAGTACTTC